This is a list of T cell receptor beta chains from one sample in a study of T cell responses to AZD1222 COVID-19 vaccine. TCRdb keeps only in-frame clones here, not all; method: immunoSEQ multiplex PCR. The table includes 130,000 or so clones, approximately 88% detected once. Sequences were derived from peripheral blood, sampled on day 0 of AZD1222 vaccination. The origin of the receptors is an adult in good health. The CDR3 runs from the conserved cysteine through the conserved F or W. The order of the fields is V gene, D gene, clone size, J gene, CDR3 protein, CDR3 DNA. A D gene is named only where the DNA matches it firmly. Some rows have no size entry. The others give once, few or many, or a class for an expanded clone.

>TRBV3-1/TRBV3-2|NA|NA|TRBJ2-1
CASSQDRKRSLYNEQFF
TGTGCCAGCAGCCAAGATCGTAAGCGTAGCCTCTACAATGAGCAGTTCTTC
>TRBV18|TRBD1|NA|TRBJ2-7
CASSLRQGAMSYEQYF
TGTGCCAGCTCACTTCGACAGGGGGCAATGTCCTACGAGCAGTACTTC
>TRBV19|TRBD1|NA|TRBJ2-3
CASSNRGSDTQYF
TGTGCCAGTAGCAACAGGGGCTCAGATACGCAGTATTTT
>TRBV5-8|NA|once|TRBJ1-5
CASSLNQPQHF
TGTGCCAGCAGCTTGAATCAGCCCCAGCATTTT
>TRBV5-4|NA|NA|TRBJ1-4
CASSSKGITNEKLFF
TGTGCCAGCAGCTCAAAGGGGATTACTAATGAAAAACTGTTTTTT
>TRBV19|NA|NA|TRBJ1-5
CASTREGLSNQPQHF
TGTGCCAGTACCAGGGAAGGCCTCTCGAATCAGCCCCAGCATTTT
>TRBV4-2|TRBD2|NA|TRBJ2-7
CASSQDGSSGISYEQYF
TGTGCCAGCAGCCAAGATGGGAGTAGCGGGATCTCCTACGAGCAGTACTTC
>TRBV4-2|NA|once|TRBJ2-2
CASSQGNTLTGELFF
TGTGCCAGCAGCCAAGGGAATACCCTCACCGGGGAGCTGTTTTTT
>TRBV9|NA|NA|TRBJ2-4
CASSVGGGLLNIQYF
TGTGCCAGCAGCGTAGGCGGGGGCCTACTCAACATTCAGTACTTC
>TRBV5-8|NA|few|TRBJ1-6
CASSLGTASNSPLHF
TGTGCCAGCAGCTTGGGCACAGCGAGTAATTCACCCCTCCACTTT
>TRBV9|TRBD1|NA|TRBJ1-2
CASSVDMGQGAQGYTF
TGTGCCAGCAGCGTAGATATGGGACAGGGGGCGCAGGGCTACACCTTC
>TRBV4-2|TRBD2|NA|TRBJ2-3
CASTSRTSGGVDTQYF
TGTGCCAGCACCTCTCGGACTAGCGGGGGTGTAGATACGCAGTATTTT
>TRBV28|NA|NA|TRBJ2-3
CASSLLTDTQYF
TGTGCCAGCAGTTTACTCACAGATACGCAGTATTTT
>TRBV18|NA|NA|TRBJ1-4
CASSPPNFPRVIEKLFF
TGTGCCAGCTCACCACCTAATTTCCCTCGGGTCATAGAAAAACTGTTTTTT
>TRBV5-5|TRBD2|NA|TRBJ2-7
CASSLGLAGVLSYEQYF
TGTGCCAGCAGCTTGGGGTTAGCGGGAGTGTTATCCTACGAGCAGTACTTC
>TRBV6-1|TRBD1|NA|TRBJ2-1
CASSADAGTGGDEQFF
TGTGCCAGCAGTGCCGACGCCGGGACAGGAGGAGATGAGCAGTTCTTC